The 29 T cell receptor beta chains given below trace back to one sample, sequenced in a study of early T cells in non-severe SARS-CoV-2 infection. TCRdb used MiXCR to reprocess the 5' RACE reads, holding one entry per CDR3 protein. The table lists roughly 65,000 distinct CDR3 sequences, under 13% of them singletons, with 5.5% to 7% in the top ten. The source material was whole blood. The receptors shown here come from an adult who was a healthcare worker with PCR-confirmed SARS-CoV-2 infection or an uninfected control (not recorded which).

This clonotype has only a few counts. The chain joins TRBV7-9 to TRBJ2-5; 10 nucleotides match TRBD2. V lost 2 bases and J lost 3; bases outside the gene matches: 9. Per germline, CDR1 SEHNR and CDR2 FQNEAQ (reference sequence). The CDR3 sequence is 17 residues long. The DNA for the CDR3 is TGTGCCAGCAGCTTACTAGCGGGAGCCTTCTTTAAAGAGACCCAGTACTTC. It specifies CASSLLAGAFFKETQYF.

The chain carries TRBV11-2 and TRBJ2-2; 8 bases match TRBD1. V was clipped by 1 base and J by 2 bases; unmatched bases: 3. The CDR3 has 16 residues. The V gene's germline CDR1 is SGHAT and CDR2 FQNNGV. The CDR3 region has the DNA TGTGCCAGCAGCTTAGTGGGACAGGATAACACCGGGGAGCTGTTTTTT. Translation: CASSLVGQDNTGELFF.

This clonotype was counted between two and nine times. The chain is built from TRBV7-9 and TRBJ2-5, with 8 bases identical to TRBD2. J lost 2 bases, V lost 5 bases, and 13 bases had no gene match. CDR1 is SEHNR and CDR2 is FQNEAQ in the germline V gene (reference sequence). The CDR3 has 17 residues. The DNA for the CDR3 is TGTGCCAGCAGCCAATGGATTGGCGGGAGGAGTCAAGAGACCCAGTACTTC. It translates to CASSQWIGGRSQETQYF.

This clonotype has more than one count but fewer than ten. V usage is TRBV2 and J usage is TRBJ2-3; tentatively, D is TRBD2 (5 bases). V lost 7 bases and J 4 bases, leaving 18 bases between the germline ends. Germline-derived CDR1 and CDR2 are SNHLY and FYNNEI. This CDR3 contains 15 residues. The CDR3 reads CASTDARRASDTQYF. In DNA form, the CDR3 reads TGTGCCAGCACCGACGCTAGGCGGGCCTCAGATACGCAGTATTTT. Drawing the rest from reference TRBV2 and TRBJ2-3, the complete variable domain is EPEVTQTPSHQVTQMGQEVILRCVPISNHLYFYWYRQILGQKVEFLVSFYNNEISEKSEIFDDQFSVERPDGSNFTLKIRSTKLEDSAMYFCASTDARRASDTQYFGPGTRLTVL.

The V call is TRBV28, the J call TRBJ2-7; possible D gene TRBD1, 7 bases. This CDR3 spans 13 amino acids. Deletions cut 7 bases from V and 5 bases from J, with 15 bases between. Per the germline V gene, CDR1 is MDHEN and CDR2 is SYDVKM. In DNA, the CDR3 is TGTGCCAGCACCCCGACAGGGACTGACGAGCAGTACTTC. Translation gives CASTPTGTDEQYF.

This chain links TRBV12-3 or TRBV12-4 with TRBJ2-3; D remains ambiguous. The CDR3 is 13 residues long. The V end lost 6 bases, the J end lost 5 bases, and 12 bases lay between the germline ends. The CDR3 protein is CASSSTKQDTQYF. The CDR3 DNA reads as TGTGCCAGCAGCAGTACTAAACAAGATACGCAGTATTTT.

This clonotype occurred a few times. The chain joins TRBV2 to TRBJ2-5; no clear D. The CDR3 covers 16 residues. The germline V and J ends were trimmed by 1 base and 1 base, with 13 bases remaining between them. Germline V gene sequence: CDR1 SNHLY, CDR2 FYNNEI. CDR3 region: CASSEGVPRPQETQYF. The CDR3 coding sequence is TGTGCCAGCAGTGAAGGCGTCCCGCGGCCCCAAGAGACCCAGTACTTC.

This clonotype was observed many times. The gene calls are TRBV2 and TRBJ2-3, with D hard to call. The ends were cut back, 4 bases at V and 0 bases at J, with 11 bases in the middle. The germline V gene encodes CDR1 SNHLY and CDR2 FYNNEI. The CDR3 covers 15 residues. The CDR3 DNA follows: TGTGCCAGCAGTGCCGCATTGACTAGCACAGATACGCAGTATTTT. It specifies CASSAALTSTDTQYF.

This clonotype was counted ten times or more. The chain's CDR3 is CASRAPGSYNEQFF. In DNA, the CDR3 is TGTGCCAGCAGGGCCCCGGGTTCCTACAATGAGCAGTTCTTC. This chain links TRBV28 with TRBJ2-1; D is undetermined. This CDR3 has 14 amino acids. V dropped 6 bases and J dropped 1 base, with 10 bases sitting between them. Germline assignment: CDR1 MDHEN and CDR2 SYDVKM. Full variable domain (outside the CDR3, taken from reference TRBV28 and TRBJ2-1): DVKVTQSSRYLVKRTGEKVFLECVQDMDHENMFWYRQDPGLGLRLIYFSYDVKMKEKGDIPEGYSVSREKKERFSLILESASTNQTSMYLCASRAPGSYNEQFFGPGTRLTVL.

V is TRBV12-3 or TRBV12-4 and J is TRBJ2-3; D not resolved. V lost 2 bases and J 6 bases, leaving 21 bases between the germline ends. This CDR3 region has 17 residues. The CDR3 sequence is CASSLPRSAGPLDTQYF. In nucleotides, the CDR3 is TGTGCCAGCAGTTTACCTCGCTCGGCAGGTCCCCTCGATACGCAGTATTTT.

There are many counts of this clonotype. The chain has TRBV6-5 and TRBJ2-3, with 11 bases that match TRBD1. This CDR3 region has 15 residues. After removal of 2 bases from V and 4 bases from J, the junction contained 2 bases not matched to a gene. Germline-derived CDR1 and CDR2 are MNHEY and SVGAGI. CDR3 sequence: CASSYGTGGADTQYF. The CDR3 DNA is TGTGCCAGCAGTTACGGGACAGGGGGGGCAGATACGCAGTATTTT.

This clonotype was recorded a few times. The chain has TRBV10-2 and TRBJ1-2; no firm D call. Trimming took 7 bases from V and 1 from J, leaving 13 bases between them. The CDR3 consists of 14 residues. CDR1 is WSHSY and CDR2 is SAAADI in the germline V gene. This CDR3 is CASKSGRGNYGYTF. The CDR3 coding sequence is TGCGCCAGCAAGAGTGGCCGGGGTAACTATGGCTACACCTTC.

CDR3 residues: CASSFGTGSPGANVLTF. Here the CDR3 DNA reads TGTGCCAGCAGTTTTGGGACAGGCTCCCCAGGGGCCAACGTCCTGACTTTC. V gene TRBV28 combines with J gene TRBJ2-6; 8 bases align to TRBD1. After removal of 3 bases from V and 4 bases from J, the junction contained 8 bases not matched to a gene. This CDR3 region has 17 residues. Germline CDR1 and CDR2: MDHEN and SYDVKM.

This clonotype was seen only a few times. CDR3 loop: CASSTLRGGYGYTF. The CDR3 DNA reads as TGTGCCAGCAGTACACTCAGGGGAGGCTATGGCTACACCTTC. The chain uses TRBV2 and TRBJ1-2, with D perhaps TRBD1 (6 bases). V gave up 5 bases and J gave up 4 bases, with 14 bases separating them. The CDR3 is 14 amino acids. Germline V gene sequence: CDR1 SNHLY, CDR2 FYNNEI.

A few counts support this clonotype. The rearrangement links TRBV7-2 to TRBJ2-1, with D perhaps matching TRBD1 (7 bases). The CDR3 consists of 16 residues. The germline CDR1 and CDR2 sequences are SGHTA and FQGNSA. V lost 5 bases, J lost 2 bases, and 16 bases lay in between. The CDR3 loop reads CASSPKGGQTYNEQFF. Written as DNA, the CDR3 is TGTGCCAGCAGCCCCAAGGGGGGACAGACCTACAATGAGCAGTTCTTC.

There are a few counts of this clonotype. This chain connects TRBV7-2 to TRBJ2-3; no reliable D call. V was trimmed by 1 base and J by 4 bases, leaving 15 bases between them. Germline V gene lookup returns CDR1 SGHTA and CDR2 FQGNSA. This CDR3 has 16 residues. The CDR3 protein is CASSLGRAASADTQYF. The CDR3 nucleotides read TGTGCCAGCAGCTTAGGTAGAGCTGCGTCCGCAGATACGCAGTATTTT.

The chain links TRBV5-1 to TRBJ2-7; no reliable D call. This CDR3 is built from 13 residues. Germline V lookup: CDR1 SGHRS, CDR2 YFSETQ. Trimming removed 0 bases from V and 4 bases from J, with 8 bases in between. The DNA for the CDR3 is TGCGCCAGCAGCTTGGCCGATCAGTACGAGCAGTACTTC. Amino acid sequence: CASSLADQYEQYF. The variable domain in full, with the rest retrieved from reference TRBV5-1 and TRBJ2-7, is KAGVTQTPRYLIKTRGQQVTLSCSPISGHRSVSWYQQTPGQGLQFLFEYFSETQRNKGNFPGRFSGRQFSNSRSEMNVSTLELGDSALYLCASSLADQYEQYFGPGTRLTVT.

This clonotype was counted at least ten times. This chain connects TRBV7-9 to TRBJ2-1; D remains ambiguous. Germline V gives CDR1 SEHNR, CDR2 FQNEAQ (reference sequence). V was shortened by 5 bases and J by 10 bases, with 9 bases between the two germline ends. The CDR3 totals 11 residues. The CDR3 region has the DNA TGTGCCAGCAGCCCCATTGTGGAGCAGTTCTTC. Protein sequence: CASSPIVEQFF.

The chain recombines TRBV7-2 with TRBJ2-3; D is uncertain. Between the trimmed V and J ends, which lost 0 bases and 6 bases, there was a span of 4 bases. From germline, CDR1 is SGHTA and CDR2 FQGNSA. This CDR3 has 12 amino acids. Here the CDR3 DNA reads TGTGCCAGCAGCTTAGCGGCGGATACGCAGTATTTT. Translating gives CASSLAADTQYF.

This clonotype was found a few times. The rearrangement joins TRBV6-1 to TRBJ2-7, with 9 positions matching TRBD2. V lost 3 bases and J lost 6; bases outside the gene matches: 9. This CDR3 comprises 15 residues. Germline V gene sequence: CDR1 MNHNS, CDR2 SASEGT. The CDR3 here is CASSDPLAGVGEQYF. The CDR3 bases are TGTGCCAGCAGTGACCCTTTAGCGGGAGTCGGCGAGCAGTACTTC.

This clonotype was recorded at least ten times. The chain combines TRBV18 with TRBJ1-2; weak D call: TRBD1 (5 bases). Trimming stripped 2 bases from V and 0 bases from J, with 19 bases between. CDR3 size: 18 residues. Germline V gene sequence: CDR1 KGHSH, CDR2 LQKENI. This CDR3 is CASSPAVVGQVSNYGYTF. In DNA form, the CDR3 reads TGTGCCAGCTCACCAGCTGTAGTCGGACAAGTGTCTAACTATGGCTACACCTTC.

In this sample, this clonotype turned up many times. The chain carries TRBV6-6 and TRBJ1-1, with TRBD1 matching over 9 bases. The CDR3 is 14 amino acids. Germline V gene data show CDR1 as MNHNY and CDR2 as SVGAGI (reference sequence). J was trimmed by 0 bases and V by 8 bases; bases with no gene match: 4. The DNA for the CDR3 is TGTGCCAGCGCCCGGGACAGGGTGAACACTGAAGCTTTCTTT. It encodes CASARDRVNTEAFF.

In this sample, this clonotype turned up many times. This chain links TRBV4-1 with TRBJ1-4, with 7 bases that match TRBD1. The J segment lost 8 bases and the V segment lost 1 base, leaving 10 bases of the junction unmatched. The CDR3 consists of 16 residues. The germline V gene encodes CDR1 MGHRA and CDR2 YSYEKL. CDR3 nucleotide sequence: TGCGCCAGCAGCCAAGTTCTGGGACAGCGGCAAGAAAAACTGTTTTTT. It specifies CASSQVLGQRQEKLFF.

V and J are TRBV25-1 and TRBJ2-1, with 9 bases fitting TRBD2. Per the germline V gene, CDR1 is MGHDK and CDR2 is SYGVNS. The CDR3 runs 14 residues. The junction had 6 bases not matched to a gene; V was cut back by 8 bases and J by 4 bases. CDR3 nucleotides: TGTGCCAGCGCGGGACTAGCAGAATACAATGAGCAGTTCTTC. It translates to CASAGLAEYNEQFF.

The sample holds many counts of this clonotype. In nucleotides, the CDR3 is TGTGCCAGCAGCCCCGGACACCTAAGCACAGATACGCAGTATTTT. As protein: CASSPGHLSTDTQYF. The chain carries TRBV3-1 and TRBJ2-3; D may be TRBD1 (5 bases). The V end lost 4 bases, the J end lost 0 bases, and 11 bases lay between the germline ends. This CDR3 spans 15 amino acids. CDR1 and CDR2 from the germline V gene are LGHDT and YNNKEL (reference sequence).

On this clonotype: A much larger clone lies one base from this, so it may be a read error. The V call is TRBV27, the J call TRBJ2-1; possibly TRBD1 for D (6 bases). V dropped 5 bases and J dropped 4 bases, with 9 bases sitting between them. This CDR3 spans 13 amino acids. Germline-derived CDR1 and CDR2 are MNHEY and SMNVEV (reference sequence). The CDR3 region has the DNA TGTGCCAGCAGTCCCACAGGGTACAATGAGCAGTTCTTC. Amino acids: CASSPTGYNEQFF.

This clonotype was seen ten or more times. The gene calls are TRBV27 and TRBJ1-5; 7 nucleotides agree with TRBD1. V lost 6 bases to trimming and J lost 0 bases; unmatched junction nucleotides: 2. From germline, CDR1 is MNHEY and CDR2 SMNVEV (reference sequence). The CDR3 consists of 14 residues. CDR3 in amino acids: CASRGTDSNQPQHF. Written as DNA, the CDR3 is TGTGCCAGCAGGGGGACAGATAGCAATCAGCCCCAGCATTTT.

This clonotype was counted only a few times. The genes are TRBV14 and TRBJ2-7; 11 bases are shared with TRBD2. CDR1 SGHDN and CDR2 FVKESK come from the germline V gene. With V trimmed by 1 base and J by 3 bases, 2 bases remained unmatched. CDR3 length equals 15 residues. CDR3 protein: CASSQGLAGIYEQYF. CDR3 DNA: TGTGCCAGCAGCCAAGGACTAGCGGGGATCTACGAGCAGTACTTC.

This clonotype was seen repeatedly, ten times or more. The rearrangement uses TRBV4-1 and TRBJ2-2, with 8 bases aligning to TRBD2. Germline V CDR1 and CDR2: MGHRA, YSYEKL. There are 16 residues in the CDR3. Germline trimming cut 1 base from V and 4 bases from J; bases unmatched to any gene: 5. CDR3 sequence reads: CASSQGRGLGTGELFF. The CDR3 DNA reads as TGCGCCAGCAGCCAAGGAAGGGGACTAGGCACCGGGGAGCTGTTTTTT.